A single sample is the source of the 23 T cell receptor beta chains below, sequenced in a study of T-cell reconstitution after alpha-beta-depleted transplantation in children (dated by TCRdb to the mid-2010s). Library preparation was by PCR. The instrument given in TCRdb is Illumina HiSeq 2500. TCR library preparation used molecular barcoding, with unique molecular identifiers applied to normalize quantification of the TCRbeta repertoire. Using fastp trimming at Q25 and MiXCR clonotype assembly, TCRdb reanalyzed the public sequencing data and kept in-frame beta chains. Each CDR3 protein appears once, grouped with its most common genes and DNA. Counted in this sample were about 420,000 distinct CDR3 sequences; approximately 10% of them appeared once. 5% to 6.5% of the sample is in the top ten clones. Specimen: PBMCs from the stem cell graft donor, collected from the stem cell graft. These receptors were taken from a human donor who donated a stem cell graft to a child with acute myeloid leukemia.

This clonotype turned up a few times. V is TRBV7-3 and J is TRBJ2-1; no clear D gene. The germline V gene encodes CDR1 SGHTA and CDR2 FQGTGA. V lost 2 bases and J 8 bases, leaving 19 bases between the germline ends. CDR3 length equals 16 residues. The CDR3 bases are TGTGCCAGCAGCTTACAGGCGACTTACTCACCGGATGAGCAGTTCTTC. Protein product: CASSLQATYSPDEQFF.

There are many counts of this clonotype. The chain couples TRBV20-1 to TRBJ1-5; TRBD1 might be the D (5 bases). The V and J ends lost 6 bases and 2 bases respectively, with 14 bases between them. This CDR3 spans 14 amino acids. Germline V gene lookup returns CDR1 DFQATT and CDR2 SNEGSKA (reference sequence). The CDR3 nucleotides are TGCAGTGCCCAAGCGGGAGGGGGCAATCAGCCCCAGCATTTT. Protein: CSAQAGGGNQPQHF.

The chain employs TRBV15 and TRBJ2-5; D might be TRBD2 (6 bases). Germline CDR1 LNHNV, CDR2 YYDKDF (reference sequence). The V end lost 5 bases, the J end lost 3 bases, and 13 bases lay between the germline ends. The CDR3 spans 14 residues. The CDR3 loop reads CATSEGLAKETQYF. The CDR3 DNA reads TGTGCCACCAGCGAGGGACTGGCTAAAGAGACCCAGTACTTC.

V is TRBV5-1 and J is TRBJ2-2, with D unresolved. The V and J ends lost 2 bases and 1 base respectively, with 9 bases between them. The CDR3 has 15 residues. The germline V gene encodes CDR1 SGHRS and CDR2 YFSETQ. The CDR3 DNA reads TGCGCCAGCAGCTTTTTTACGGAGAACACCGGGGAGCTGTTTTTT. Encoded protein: CASSFFTENTGELFF.

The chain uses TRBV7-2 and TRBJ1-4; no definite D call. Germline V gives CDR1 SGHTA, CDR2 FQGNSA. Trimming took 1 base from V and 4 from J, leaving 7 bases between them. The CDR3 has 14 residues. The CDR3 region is CASSLEVFNEKLFF. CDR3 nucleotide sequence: TGTGCCAGCAGCTTAGAGGTGTTTAATGAAAAACTGTTTTTT.

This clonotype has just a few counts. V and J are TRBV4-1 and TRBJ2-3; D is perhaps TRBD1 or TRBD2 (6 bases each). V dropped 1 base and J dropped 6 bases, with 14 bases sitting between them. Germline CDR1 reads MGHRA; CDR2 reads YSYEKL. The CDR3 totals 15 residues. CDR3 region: CASSQVEQGGDTQYF. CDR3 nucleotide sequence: TGCGCCAGCAGCCAAGTAGAACAGGGAGGCGATACGCAGTATTTT.

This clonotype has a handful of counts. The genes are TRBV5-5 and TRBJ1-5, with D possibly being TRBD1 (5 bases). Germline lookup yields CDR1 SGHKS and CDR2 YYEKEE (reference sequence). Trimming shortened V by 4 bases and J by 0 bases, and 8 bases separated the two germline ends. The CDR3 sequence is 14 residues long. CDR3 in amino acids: CASSHRYSNQPQHF. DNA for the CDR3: TGTGCCAGCAGCCACAGGTATAGCAATCAGCCCCAGCATTTT.

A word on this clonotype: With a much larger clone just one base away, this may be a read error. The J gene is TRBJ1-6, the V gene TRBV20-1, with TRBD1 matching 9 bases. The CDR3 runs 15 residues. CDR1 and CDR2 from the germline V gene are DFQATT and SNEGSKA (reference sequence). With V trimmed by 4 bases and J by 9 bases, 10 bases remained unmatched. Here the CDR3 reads CSATVTGTGSSPLHF. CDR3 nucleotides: TGCAGTGCTACAGTGACCGGGACAGGGAGTTCACCCCTCCACTTT.

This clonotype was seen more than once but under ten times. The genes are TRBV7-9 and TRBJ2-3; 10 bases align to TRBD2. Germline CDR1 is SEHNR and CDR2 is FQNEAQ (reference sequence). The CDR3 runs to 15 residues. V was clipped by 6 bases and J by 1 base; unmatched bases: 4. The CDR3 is CASRSGRGGTDTQYF. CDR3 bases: TGTGCCAGCAGAAGCGGGAGGGGTGGCACAGATACGCAGTATTTT. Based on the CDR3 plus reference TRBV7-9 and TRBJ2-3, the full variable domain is DTGVSQNPRHKITKRGQNVTFRCDPISEHNRLYWYRQTLGQGPEFLTYFQNEAQLEKSRLLSDRFSAERPKGSFSTLEIQRTEQGDSAMYLCASRSGRGGTDTQYFGPGTRLTVL.

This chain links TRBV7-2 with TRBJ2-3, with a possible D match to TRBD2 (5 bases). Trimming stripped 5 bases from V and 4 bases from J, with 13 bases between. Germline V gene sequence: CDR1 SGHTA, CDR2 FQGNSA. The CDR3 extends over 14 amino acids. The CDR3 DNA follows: TGTGCCAGCAGCGCTAGCCTGTCCCCAGATACGCAGTATTTT. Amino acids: CASSASLSPDTQYF.

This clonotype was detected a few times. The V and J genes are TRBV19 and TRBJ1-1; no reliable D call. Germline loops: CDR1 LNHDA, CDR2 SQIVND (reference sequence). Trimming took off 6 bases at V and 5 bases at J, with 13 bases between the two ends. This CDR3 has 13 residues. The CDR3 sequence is CASSSLEGTEAFF. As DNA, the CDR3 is TGTGCCAGTAGCTCCTTGGAGGGAACTGAAGCTTTCTTT.

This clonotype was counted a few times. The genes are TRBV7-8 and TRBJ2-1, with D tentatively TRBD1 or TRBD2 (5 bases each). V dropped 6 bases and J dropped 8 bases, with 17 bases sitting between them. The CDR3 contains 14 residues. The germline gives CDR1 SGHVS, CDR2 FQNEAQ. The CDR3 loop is CASSGLGVGDEQFF. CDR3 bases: TGTGCCAGCAGTGGACTCGGAGTAGGGGATGAGCAGTTCTTC. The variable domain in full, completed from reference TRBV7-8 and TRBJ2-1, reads GAGVSQSPRYKVAKRGQDVALRCDPISGHVSLFWYQQALGQGPEFLTYFQNEAQLDKSGLPSDRFFAERPEGSVSTLKIQRTQQEDSAVYLCASSGLGVGDEQFFGPGTRLTVL.

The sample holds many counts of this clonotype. CDR3 protein: CSASAGADGYTF. CDR3 sequence (DNA): TGCAGTGCTAGTGCAGGGGCCGATGGCTACACCTTC. The chain combines TRBV20-1 with TRBJ1-2, with D possibly matching TRBD1 (6 bases). The V end was cut by 3 bases, the J end by 6 bases, with 11 bases between. The CDR3 has 12 residues. CDR1 and CDR2 from the germline V gene are DFQATT and SNEGSKA (reference sequence).

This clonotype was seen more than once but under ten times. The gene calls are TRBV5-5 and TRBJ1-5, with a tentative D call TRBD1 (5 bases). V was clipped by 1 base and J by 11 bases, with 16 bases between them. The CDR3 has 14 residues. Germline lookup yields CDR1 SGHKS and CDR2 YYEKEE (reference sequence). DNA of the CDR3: TGTGCCAGCAGCTTGACCAGGGAGTTTAGGACCCAGCATTTT. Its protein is CASSLTREFRTQHF.

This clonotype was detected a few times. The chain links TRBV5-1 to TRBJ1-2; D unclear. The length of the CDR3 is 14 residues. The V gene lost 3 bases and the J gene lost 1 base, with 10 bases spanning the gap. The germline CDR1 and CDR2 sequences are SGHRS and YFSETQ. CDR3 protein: CASSSRSGNYGYTF. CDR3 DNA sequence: TGCGCCAGCAGCTCCAGATCCGGTAACTATGGCTACACCTTC.

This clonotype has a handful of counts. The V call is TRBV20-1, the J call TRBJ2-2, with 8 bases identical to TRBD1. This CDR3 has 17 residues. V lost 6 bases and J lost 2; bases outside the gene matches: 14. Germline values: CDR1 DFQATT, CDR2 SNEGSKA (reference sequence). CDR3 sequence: CSAPPARGQGNTGELFF. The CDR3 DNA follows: TGCAGTGCGCCTCCCGCCCGCGGACAGGGAAACACCGGGGAGCTGTTTTTT.

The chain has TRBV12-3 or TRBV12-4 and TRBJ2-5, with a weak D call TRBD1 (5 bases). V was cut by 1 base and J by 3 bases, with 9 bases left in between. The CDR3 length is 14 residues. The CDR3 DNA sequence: TGTGCCAGCAGTTTAGGGGGCCCGGAAGAGACCCAGTACTTC. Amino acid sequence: CASSLGGPEETQYF.

CDR3 residues: CASRPDSGEQFF. For the CDR3, the DNA is TGTGCCAGCAGGCCAGACAGCGGTGAGCAGTTCTTC. The chain couples TRBV12-3 or TRBV12-4 to TRBJ2-1, with D perhaps matching TRBD1 or TRBD2 (5 bases each). Trimming stripped 6 bases from V and 9 bases from J, with 12 bases between. This CDR3 has 12 residues.

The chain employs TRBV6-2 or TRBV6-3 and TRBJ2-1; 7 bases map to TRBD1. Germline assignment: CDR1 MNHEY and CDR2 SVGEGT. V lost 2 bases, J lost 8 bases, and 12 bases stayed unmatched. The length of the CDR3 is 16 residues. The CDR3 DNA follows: TGTGCCAGCAGTTACCTTACCGGGACAGATATCGATGAGCAGTTCTTC. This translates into CASSYLTGTDIDEQFF.

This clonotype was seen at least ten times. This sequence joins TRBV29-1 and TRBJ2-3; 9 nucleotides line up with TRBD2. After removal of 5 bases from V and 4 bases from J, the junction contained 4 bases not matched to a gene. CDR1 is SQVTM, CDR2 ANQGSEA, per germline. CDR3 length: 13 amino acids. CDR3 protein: CSVKAGGADTQYF. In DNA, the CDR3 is TGCAGCGTTAAAGCGGGAGGAGCAGATACGCAGTATTTT.

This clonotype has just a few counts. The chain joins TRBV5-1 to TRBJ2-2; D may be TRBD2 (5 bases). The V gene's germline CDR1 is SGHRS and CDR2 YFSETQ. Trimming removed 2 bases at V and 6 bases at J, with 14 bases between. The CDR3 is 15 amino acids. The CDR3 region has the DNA TGCGCCAGCAGCTTCGGACTGCCTGGGGCCGGGGAGCTGTTTTTT. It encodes CASSFGLPGAGELFF. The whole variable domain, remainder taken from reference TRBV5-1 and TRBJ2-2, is KAGVTQTPRYLIKTRGQQVTLSCSPISGHRSVSWYQQTPGQGLQFLFEYFSETQRNKGNFPGRFSGRQFSNSRSEMNVSTLELGDSALYLCASSFGLPGAGELFFGEGSRLTVL.

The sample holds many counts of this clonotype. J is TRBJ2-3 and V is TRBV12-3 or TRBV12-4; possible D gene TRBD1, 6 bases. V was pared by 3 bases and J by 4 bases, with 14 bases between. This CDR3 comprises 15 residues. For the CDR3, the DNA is TGTGCCAGCAGTTTCCCAACCGGACAGTCAGATACGCAGTATTTT. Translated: CASSFPTGQSDTQYF.

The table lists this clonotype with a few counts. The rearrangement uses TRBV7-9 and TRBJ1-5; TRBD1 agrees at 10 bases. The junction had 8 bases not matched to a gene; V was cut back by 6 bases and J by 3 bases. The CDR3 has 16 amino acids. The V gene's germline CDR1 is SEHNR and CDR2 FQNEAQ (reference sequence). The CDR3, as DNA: TGTGCCAGCAGAAACCGGGGACAGGGGAACAATCAGCCCCAGCATTTT. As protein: CASRNRGQGNNQPQHF. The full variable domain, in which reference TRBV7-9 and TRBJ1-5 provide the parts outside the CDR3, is DTGVSQNPRHKITKRGQNVTFRCDPISEHNRLYWYRQTLGQGPEFLTYFQNEAQLEKSRLLSDRFSAERPKGSFSTLEIQRTEQGDSAMYLCASRNRGQGNNQPQHFGDGTRLSIL.